These T cell receptor beta chains were read from a single sample in a study of blood T cell repertoires in COVID-19. Using immunoSEQ multiplex PCR, the repertoire was profiled, and TCRdb retains in-frame clones only, with some absent. This sample has 150,000 to 200,000 clones, with 65% to 90% found just once. Sequencing was performed on PBMCs or T cells enriched from blood (not recorded which). Source of these receptors: an older woman with acute COVID-19. Both conserved end residues are part of each CDR3.

CDR3aa | j_gene | v_gene
CASSTRTGGGHNEQFF | TRBJ2-1 | TRBV5-4
CASSFGGGYTGELFF | TRBJ2-2 | TRBV5-1
CASNPQGTGNTIYF | TRBJ1-3 | TRBV28
CASRLAYEQYF | TRBJ2-7 | TRBV7-9
CASSPWNTEAFF | TRBJ1-1 | TRBV19
CASTPGGGRADTQYF | TRBJ2-3 | TRBV7-2
CAWSVRGQNQPQHF | TRBJ1-5 | TRBV30
CASSENRGSYGYTF | TRBJ1-2 | TRBV6-1
CAWSSDTGELFF | TRBJ2-2 | TRBV30
CASSLGSSSYNEQFF | TRBJ2-1 | TRBV27
CAISDSRSRADNQPQHF | TRBJ1-5 | TRBV10-3
CAWSTSGLASYNEQFF | TRBJ2-1 | TRBV30
CASSTHSTGFSPLHF | TRBJ1-6 | TRBV7-2
CASSQRGRGSETQYF | TRBJ2-5 | TRBV4-3
CSVGPGQGAGTEAFF | TRBJ1-1 | TRBV29-1
CASSMQLAETQYF | TRBJ2-5 | TRBV19
CASRDRGESPLHF | TRBJ1-6 | TRBV19
CASSYYGQGRREKLFF | TRBJ1-4 | TRBV6-5
CASSLGTQGGEPQHF | TRBJ1-5 | TRBV7-9
CASSQGRAGDLNTEAFF | TRBJ1-1 | TRBV3-1/TRBV3-2
CAIRSTSVPLGGELFF | TRBJ2-2 | TRBV10-3
CASSGGTSGLNEQFF | TRBJ2-1 | TRBV10-1
CASSTPGDSPLHF | TRBJ1-6 | TRBV12-3/TRBV12-4
CAGGDSGANVLTF | TRBJ2-6 | TRBV7-6
CASSLLQGYNEQFF | TRBJ2-1 | TRBV13
CASSIGAYTEAFF | TRBJ1-1 | TRBV19
CASSPGGGNTIYF | TRBJ1-3 | TRBV7-9
CASSRQGIDYGYTF | TRBJ1-2 | TRBV2
CASSHLAGGGDTQYF | TRBJ2-3 | TRBV6-5
CASRDNPGQGYTGELFF | TRBJ2-2 | TRBV3-1/TRBV3-2
CASSPGGANNEAFF | TRBJ1-1 | TRBV18
CASSPGGTAYGYTF | TRBJ1-2 | TRBV4-1
CASSTRLAGGEDTQYF | TRBJ2-3 | TRBV9
CASSPTSGEYNEQFF | TRBJ2-1 | TRBV27
CASSLRLNSGELFF | TRBJ2-2 | TRBV7-8
CASSSSTGGAGYTF | TRBJ1-2 | TRBV28
CALTSGSYNEQFF | TRBJ2-1 | TRBV10-3
CAWSRTGDTEAFF | TRBJ1-1 | TRBV30
CASSPDGRVNTGELFF | TRBJ2-2 | TRBV18
CASSYQGVGNEKLFF | TRBJ1-4 | TRBV6-5
CASSLSRGRNNEQFF | TRBJ2-1 | TRBV7-2
CATSDLGTGSISYNSPLHF | TRBJ1-6 | TRBV24-1
CASSEGQGVISSYNEQFF | TRBJ2-1 | TRBV7-6
CASRRGQGISNQPQHF | TRBJ1-5 | TRBV28
CASSLPDRMGLSFF | TRBJ1-1 | TRBV5-1
CASSILTSDNEQFF | TRBJ2-1 | TRBV6-5
CASSYGMGQLNTGELFF | TRBJ2-2 | TRBV5-8
CASSSQEWAVSGLFF | TRBJ1-4 | TRBV7-9
CASSSRVEPNYGYTF | TRBJ1-2 | TRBV6-2/TRBV6-3
CASSLAGGHEQFF | TRBJ2-1 | TRBV7-9
CASSFGQLNTIYF | TRBJ1-3 | TRBV12-3/TRBV12-4
CASSPGQGTRGNTIYF | TRBJ1-3 | TRBV5-1
CASSLGRFQETQYF | TRBJ2-5 | TRBV7-2
CASSLGQGAVNTEAFF | TRBJ1-1 | TRBV11-3
CASSSGLLYNEQFF | TRBJ2-1 | TRBV6-5